These 4 T cell receptor beta chains were sequenced from one sample in a study of blood T cells in healthy people across ages. A J-beta primer mix and a sample-barcoded 5' primer were used in a second PCR of about 6 to 12 cycles. One entry per CDR3 protein, called by TCRdb with MiXCR from the 5' RACE reads. Of 500,000 to 600,000 distinct CDR3 sequences listed, roughly 28% were seen once; the top ten hold approximately 17%. Sequences were obtained from blood. These receptors came from a woman aged 70 to 79 in good health.

The rearrangement links TRBV20-1 to TRBJ2-5; TRBD1 agrees at 7 bases. The CDR3 contains 14 residues. V lost 3 bases and J lost 2; bases outside the gene matches: 6. Germline CDR1 is DFQATT and CDR2 is SNEGSKA (reference sequence). The CDR3 bases are TGCAGTGCTAGTAAGGGACAGAATCAAGAGACCCAGTACTTC. It encodes CSASKGQNQETQYF.

This clonotype has just a few counts. The rearrangement joins TRBV7-8 to TRBJ2-4; the D is unclear. The CDR3 is made up of 13 amino acids. Trimming left V 0 bases short and J 8 bases short, with 8 bases between. Germline CDR1 and CDR2: SGHVS and FQNEAQ. CDR3 bases: TGTGCCAGCAGCTTAGCAGGGTCGGACATTCAGTACTTC. Translated, it gives CASSLAGSDIQYF.

This clonotype has more than one count but fewer than ten. The V and J genes are TRBV20-1 and TRBJ2-5; possibly TRBD1 or TRBD2 for D (5 bases each). The end of the DNA is better explained by TRBJ2-7, so the J call may be wrong. In germline, CDR1 is DFQATT, CDR2 SNEGSKA (reference sequence). The CDR3 consists of 13 residues. CDR3 DNA: TGCAGTGCGAAATACCAGTTGGGGGACGAGCAGTACTTC. Translation gives CSAKYQLGDEQYF.

This clonotype was seen once. This sequence joins TRBV12-3 or TRBV12-4 and TRBJ2-3; TRBD2 aligns across 13 bases. CDR3 length: 19 residues. Trimming at V came to 6 bases and at J to 0 bases, leaving 12 bases not matched to a gene. CDR3 sequence reads: CASSRKRTSGGMSTDTQYF. The DNA for the CDR3 is TGTGCCAGCAGCCGAAAAAGGACTAGCGGGGGAATGAGCACAGATACGCAGTATTTT.